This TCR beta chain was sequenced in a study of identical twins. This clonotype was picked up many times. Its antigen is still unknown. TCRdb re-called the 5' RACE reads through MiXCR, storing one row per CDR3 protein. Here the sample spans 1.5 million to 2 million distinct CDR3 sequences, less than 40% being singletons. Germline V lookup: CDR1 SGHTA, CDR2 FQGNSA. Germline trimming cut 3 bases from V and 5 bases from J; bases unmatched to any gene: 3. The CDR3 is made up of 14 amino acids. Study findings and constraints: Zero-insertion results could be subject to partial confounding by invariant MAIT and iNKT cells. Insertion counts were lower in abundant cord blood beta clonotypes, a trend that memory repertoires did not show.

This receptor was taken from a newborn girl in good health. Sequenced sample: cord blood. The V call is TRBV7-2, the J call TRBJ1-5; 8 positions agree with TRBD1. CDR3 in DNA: TGTGCCAGCAGCTTCGGACAGGGTTATCAGCCCCAGCATTTT. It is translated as CASSFGQGYQPQHF. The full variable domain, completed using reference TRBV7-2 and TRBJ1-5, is GAGVSQSPSNKVTEKGKDVELRCDPISGHTALYWYRQSLGQGLEFLIYFQGNSAPDKSGLPSDRFSAERTGGSVSTLTIQRTQQEDSAVYLCASSFGQGYQPQHFGDGTRLSIL.